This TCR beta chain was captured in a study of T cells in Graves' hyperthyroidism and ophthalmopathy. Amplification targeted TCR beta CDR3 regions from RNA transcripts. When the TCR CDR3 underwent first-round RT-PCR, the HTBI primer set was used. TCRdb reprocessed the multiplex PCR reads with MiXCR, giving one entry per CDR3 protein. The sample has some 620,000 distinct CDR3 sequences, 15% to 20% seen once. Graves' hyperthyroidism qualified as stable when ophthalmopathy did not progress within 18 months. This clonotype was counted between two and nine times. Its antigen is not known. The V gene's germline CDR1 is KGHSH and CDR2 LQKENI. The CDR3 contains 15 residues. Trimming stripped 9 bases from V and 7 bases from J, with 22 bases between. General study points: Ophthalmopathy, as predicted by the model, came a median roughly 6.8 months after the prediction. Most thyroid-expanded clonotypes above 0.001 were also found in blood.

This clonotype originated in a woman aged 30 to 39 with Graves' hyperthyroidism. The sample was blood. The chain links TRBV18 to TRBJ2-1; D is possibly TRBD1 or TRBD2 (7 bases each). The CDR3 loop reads CASSQGGNSRNEQFF. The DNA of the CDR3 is TGTGCCAGTAGTCAGGGGGGGAATTCGAGGAATGAGCAGTTCTTC.